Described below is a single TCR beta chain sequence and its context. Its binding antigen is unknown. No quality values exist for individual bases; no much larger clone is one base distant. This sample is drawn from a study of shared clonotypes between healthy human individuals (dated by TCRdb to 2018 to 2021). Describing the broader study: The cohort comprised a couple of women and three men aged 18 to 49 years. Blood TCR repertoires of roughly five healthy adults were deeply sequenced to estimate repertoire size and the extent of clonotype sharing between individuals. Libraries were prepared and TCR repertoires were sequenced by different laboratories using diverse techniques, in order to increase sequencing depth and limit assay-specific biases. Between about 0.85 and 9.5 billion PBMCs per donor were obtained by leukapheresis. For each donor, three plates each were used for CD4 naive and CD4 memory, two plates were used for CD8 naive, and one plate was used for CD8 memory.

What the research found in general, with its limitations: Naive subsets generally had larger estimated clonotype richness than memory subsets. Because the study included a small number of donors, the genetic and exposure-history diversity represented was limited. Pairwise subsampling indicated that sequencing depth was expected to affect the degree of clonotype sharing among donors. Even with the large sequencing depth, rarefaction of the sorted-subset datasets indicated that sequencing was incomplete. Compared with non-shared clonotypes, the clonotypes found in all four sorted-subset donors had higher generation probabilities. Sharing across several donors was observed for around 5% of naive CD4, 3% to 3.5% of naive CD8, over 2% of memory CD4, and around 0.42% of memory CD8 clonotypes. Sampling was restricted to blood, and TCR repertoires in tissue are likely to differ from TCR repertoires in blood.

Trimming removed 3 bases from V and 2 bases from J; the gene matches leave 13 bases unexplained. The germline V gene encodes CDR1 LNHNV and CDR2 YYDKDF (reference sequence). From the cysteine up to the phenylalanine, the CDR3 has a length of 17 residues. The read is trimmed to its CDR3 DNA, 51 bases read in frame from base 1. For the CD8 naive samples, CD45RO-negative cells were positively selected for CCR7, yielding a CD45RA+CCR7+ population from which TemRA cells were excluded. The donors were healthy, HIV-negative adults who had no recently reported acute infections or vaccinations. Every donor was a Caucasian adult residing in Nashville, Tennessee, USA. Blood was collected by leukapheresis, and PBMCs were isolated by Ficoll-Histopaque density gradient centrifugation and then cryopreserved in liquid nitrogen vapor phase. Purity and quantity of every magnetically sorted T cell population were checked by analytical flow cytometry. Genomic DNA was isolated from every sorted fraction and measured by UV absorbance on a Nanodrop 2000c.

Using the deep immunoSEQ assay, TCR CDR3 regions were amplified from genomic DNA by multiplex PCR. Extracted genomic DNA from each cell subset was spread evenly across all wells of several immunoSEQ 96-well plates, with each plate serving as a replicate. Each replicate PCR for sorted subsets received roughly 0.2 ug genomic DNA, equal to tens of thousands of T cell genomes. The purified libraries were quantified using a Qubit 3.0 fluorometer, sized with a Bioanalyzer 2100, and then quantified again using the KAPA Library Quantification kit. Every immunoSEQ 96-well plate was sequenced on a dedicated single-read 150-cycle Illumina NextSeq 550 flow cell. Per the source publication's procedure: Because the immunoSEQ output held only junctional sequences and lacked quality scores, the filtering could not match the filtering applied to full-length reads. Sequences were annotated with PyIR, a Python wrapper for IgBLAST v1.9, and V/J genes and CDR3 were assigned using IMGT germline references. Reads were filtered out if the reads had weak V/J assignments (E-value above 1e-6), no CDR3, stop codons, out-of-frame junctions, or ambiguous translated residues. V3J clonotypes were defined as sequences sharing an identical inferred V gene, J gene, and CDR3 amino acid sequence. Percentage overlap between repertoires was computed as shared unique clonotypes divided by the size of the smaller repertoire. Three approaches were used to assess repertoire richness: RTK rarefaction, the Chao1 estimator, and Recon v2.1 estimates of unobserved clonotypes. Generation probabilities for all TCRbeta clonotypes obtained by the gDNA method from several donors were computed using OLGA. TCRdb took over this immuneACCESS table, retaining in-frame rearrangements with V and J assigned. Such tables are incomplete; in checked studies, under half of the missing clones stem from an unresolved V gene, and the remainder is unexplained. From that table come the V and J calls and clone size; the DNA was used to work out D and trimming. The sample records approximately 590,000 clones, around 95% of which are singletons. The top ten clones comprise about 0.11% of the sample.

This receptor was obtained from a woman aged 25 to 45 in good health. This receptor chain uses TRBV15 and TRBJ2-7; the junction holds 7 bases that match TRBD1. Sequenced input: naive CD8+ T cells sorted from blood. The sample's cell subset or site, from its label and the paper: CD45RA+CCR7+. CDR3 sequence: CATSSKPSGTDPYEQYF. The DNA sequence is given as TGTGCCACCAGCAGCAAGCCTTCCGGGACAGACCCCTACGAGCAGTACTTC. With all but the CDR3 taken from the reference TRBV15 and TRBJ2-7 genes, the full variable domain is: DAMVIQNPRYQVTQFGKPVTLSCSQTLNHNVMYWYQQKSSQAPKLLFHYYDKDFNNEADTPDNFQSRRPNTSFCFLDIRSPGLGDTAMYLCATSSKPSGTDPYEQYFGPGTRLTVT.